This TCR beta chain was sequenced during a study of blood T cell repertoires in COVID-19. Per the study methods: Amplification of reference gene primers was used by the study to estimate nucleated cell counts. Data came from immunoSEQ multiplex PCR; TCRdb stores just in-frame clones and leaves some out. V and J calls and clone size follow that table, whereas D and trimming were derived from the DNA. Of 200,000 or so clones listed, just over 85% are singletons. The V and J ends lost 3 bases and 2 bases respectively, with 8 bases between them. Per germline, CDR1 SEHNR and CDR2 FQNEAQ (reference sequence). This CDR3 is 14 amino acids long.

The chain is built from TRBV7-9 and TRBJ1-3; D not certain. Specimen: peripheral blood. This sequence originates from a man aged 45 to 65 with acute or convalescent COVID-19. The CDR3 nucleotides read TGTGCCAGCAGCTTCTGGAGGGCTGGAAACACCATATATTTT. Translated, it gives CASSFWRAGNTIYF.